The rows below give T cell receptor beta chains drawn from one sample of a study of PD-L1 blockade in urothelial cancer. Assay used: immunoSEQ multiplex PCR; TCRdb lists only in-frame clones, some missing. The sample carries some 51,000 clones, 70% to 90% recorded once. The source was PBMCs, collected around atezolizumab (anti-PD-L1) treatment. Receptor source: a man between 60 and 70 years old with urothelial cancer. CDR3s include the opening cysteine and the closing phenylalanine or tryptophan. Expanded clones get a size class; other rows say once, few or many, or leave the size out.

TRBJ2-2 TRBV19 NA CASSFGTGGPGELFF
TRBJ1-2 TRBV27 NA CASSLSQKWSYTF
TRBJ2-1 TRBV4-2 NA CASSHGTGLAGGPSDEQFF
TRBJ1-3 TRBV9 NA CASSAGPSNGFGGNTIYF
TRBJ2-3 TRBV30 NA CAWSGTSGEYTDTQYF
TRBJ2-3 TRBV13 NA CASSLWGGGTDTQYF
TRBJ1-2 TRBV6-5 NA CASSYSWQGAGGYTF
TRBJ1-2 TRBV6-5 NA CASSYSISDGYTF
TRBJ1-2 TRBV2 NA CASSFGGRAGDYGYTF
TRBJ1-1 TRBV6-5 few CASGTVQAFF
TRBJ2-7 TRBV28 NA CASSLSGGVSYEQYF
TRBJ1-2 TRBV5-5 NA CASSLDYRGTYGYTF
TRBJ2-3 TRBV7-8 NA CASSPGTTDTQYF
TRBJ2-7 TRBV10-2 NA CASSGTGTGSYEQYF
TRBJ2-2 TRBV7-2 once CASSYTSGAGELFF
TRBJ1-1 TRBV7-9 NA CASSPPGQGNTEAFF
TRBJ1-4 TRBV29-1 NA CSGSGSGQLNEKLFF
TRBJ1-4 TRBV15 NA CATSRGGRRSEKLFF
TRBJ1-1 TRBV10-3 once CATTGGVTMNTEAFF
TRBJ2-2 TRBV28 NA CASGKRETGELFF
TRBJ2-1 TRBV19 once CASSFGQDNEQFF
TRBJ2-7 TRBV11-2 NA CASSPQRLAGGRNEQYF
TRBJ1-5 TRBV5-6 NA CASSLAGGGRNQPQHF
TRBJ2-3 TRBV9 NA CASSPTAERTDTQYF
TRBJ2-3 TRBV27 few CASSSAGRLSDTQYF
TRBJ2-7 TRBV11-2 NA CASSLVQGQDEQYF
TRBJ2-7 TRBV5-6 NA CASSLTGRTYEQYF
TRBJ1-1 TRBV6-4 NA CASSQRQGSTEAFF